This T cell receptor (beta chain) was sequenced in a study of T cell changes during pregnancy in multiple sclerosis. This CDR3 has 13 residues. J gave up 4 bases and V 6 bases, and 3 bases lay outside the gene matches. CDR1 and CDR2 (germline): MNHEY, SVGAGI. Measured with immunoSEQ multiplex PCR; TCRdb has only the in-frame clones, and not every one. The top ten hold approximately 7.8% of the sample, which has 35,000 to 45,000 clones, 91% seen once. Specimen: CD8+ T cells from peripheral blood mononuclear cells, collected before pregnancy. J is TRBJ2-5 and V is TRBV6-5; 9 nucleotides align to TRBD1. The source is a female donor with multiple sclerosis, enrolled in a pregnancy study. CDR3 sequence (DNA): TGTGCCAGCAGCCCGGGACAGGGAGAGACCCAGTACTTC. Translating it yields CASSPGQGETQYF.